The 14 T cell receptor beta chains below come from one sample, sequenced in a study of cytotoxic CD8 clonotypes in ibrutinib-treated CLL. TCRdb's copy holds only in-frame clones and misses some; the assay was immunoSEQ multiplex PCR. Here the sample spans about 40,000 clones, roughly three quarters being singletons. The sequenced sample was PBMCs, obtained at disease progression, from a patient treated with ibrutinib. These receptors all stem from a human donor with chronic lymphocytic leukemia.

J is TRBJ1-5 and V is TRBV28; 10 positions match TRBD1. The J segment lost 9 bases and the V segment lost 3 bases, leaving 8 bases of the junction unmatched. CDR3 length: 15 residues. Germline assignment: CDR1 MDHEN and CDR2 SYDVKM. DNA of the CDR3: TGTGCCAGCAGTTTCGGAGGGACAGGGGTTCGGCCCCAGCATTTT. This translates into CASSFGGTGVRPQHF.

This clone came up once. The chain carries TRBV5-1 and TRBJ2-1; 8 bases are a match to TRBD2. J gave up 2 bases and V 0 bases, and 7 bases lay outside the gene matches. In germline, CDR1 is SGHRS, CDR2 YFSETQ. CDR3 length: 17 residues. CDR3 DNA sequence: TGCGCCAGCAGCTTGGCCACAAGAGCGGGGGCCTACAATGAGCAGTTCTTC. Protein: CASSLATRAGAYNEQFF.

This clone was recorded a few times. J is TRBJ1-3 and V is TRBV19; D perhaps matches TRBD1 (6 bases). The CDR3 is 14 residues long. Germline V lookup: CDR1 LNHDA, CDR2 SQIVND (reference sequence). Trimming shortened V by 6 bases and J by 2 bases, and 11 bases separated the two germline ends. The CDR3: CASRPRQAGNTIYF. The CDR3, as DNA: TGTGCCAGTAGGCCCCGACAGGCTGGAAACACCATATATTTT.

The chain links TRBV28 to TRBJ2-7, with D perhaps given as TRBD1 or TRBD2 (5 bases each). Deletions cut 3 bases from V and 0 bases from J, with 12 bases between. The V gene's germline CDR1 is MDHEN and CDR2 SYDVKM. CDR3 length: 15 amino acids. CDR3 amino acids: CASSFPGRSSYEQYF. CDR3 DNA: TGTGCCAGCAGTTTCCCGGGACGGAGCTCCTACGAGCAGTACTTC.

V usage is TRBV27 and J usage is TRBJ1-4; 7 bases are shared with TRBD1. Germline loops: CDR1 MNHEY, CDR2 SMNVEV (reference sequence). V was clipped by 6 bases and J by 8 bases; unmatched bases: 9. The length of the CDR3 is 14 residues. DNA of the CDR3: TGTGCCAGCAGCCGGACAGGTCTAAGGGAAAAACTGTTTTTT. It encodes CASSRTGLREKLFF.

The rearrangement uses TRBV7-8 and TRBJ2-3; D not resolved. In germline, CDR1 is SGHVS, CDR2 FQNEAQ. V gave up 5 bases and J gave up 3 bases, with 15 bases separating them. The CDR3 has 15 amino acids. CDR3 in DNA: TGTGCCAGCAGCAAAACAGAGATGCGAACAGATACGCAGTATTTT. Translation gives CASSKTEMRTDTQYF.

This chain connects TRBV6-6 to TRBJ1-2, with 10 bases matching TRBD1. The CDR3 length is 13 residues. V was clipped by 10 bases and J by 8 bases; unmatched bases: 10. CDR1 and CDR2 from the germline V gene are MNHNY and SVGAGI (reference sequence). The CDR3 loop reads CATEPTGGRGYTF. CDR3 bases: TGTGCCACCGAGCCGACAGGGGGCAGAGGCTACACCTTC.

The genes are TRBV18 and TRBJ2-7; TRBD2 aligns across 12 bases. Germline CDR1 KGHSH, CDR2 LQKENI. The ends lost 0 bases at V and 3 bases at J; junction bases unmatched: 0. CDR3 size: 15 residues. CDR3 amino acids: CASSPPGLAGYEQYF. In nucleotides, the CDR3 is TGTGCCAGCTCACCACCGGGACTAGCGGGCTACGAGCAGTACTTC.

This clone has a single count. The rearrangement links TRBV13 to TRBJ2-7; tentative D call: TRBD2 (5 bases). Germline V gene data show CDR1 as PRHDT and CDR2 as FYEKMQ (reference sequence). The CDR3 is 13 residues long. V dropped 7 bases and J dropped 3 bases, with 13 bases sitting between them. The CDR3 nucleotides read TGTGCCAGCACCAGAAGCGGAGTCTACGAGCAGTACTTC. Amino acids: CASTRSGVYEQYF.

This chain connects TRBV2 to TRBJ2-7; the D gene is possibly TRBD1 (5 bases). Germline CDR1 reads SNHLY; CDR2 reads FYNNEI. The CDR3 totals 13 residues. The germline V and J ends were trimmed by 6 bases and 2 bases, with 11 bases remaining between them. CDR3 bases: TGTGCCAGCAGACCGGACATAGCCTACGAGCAGTACTTC. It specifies CASRPDIAYEQYF.

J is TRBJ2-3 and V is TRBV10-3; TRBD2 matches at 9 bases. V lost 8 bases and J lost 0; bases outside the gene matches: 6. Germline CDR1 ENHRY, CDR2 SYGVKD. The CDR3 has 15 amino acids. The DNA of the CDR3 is TGTGCCATCGGGGGACTAGCCCAGAGCACAGATACGCAGTATTTT. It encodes CAIGGLAQSTDTQYF.

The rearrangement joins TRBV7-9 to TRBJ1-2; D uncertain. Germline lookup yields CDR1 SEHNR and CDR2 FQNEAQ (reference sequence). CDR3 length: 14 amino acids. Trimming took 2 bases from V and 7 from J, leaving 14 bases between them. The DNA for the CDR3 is TGTGCCAGCAGCTTAAGTCAGAGGTCGGGTGGCTACACCTTC. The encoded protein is CASSLSQRSGGYTF.

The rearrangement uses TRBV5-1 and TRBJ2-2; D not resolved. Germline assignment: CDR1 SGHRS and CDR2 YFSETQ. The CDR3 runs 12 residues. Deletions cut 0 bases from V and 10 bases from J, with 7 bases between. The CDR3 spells CASSLGGEELFF. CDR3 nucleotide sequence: TGCGCCAGCAGCTTGGGTGGTGAGGAGCTGTTTTTT. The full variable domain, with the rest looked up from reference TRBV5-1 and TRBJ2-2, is KAGVTQTPRYLIKTRGQQVTLSCSPISGHRSVSWYQQTPGQGLQFLFEYFSETQRNKGNFPGRFSGRQFSNSRSEMNVSTLELGDSALYLCASSLGGEELFFGEGSRLTVL.

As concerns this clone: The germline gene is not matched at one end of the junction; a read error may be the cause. The chain's CDR3 is CASSPLDSHNEQFF. CDR3 bases: TGTGCCAGCAGCCCCCTTGACTCCCACAATGAGCAGTTCTTC. The chain employs TRBV27 and TRBJ2-1; D remains ambiguous. This CDR3 is built from 14 residues. Germline loops: CDR1 MNHEY, CDR2 SMNVEV (reference sequence).